These T cell receptor beta chains were read from a single sample in a study of STAT5B mutations in CD4+ large granular lymphocyte leukemia. The method was immunoSEQ multiplex PCR; TCRdb's version includes in-frame clones alone and lacks a portion of them. Of 8,000 or so clones in the sample, roughly 86% were seen once. The sequencing input was PBMCs. These receptor sequences come from a woman in her sixties or seventies with CD4+ T-cell large granular lymphocyte leukemia. Both conserved end residues are part of each CDR3. The order of the fields is clone size, D gene, V gene, J gene, CDR3 DNA, CDR3 protein. The D gene is left open where the match is weak. Only part of the rows carry a size: once, few, many, or a class if the clone is expanded.

.	.	TRBV28	TRBJ2-1	TGTGCCAGCAGCCCAGCAGGGCGCCCCCTAAGCGGGTTCTTC	CASSPAGRPLSGFF
few	TRBD1	TRBV27	TRBJ2-7	TGTGCCAGCAGTTCCCTACTACTCGACAGGGATTTCTCCTACGAGCAGTACTTC	CASSSLLLDRDFSYEQYF
.	TRBD2	TRBV7-9	TRBJ2-1	TGTGCCAGTCGGGGGGGCCCCTACAATGAGCAGTTCTTC	CASRGGPYNEQFF
.	TRBD2	TRBV5-1	TRBJ2-2	TGCGCCAGCGGGACCGGTCTAGCGGGGGGCGTCACCGGGGAGCTGTTTTTT	CASGTGLAGGVTGELFF
once	.	TRBV4-1	TRBJ2-3	TGCGCCAGCAGCCAAGATGTCGCCAATACGCAGTATTTT	CASSQDVANTQYF
.	TRBD2	TRBV5-6	TRBJ2-5	TGTGCCAGCAGCTTGTCGGGGGGAGAGACCCAGTACTTC	CASSLSGGETQYF
.	.	TRBV20-1	TRBJ2-1	TGCAGTGCTAGATTATTCGGGGAGCAGTTCTTC	CSARLFGEQFF
.	.	TRBV9	TRBJ2-5	TGTGCCAGCAGCGTAGAGGAAGAGACCCAGTACTTC	CASSVEEETQYF
.	TRBD2	TRBV10-3	TRBJ2-1	TGTGCCATCCGGGACTATTACAATGAGCAGTTCTTC	CAIRDYYNEQFF
.	.	TRBV7-2	TRBJ2-3	TGTGCCAGCAGCTTAGGCAGTGGGGGACTCCGCGACGGGACAGATACGCAGTATTTT	CASSLGSGGLRDGTDTQYF
once	.	TRBV5-6	TRBJ1-3	TGTGCCAGCAGCTTGATGGGAACTGGAAACACCATATATTTT	CASSLMGTGNTIYF
.	TRBD2	TRBV4-3	TRBJ2-1	TGCGCCAGCAGCCTGGCTAGCGGGGGCCCAGGGGCCTACAATGAGCAGTTCTTC	CASSLASGGPGAYNEQFF
.	.	TRBV30	TRBJ1-1	TGTGCCTGGAGGGGACGGACCCTTGGGGAGAACACTGAAGCTTTCTTT	CAWRGRTLGENTEAFF
.	TRBD2	TRBV9	TRBJ2-2	TGTGCCAGCAGCCCTCGGACTAGCGGGGGCGTGGAGCTGTTTTTT	CASSPRTSGGVELFF
.	.	TRBV5-1	TRBJ1-5	TGCGCCAGCAGCTTGATGGGGGTGAGCAATCAGCCCCAGCATTTT	CASSLMGVSNQPQHF
few	.	TRBV6-6	TRBJ2-2	TGTGCCAGCAGTCTCGACAGTGCGAACACCGGGGAGCTGTTTTTT	CASSLDSANTGELFF
once	.	TRBV29-1	TRBJ1-2	TGCAGCGTTGAAGTGGGACCTAACTATGGCTACACCTTC	CSVEVGPNYGYTF
.	.	TRBV13	TRBJ2-1	TGTGCCAGCAGCCAACGACGTGAACGGGACCGAACCTACAATGAGCAGTTCTTC	CASSQRRERDRTYNEQFF
.	.	TRBV5-1	TRBJ1-1	TGCGCCAGCAGCTCGGGAGGAGTTATGAACACTGAAGCTTTCTTT	CASSSGGVMNTEAFF
.	.	TRBV7-2	TRBJ1-2	TGTGCCAGCAGCTTCGGGGGTAGCTACACCTTC	CASSFGGSYTF